This T cell receptor (beta chain) comes out of a study of type 1 and type 2 diabetes patients. About the study: Across the study, 15 million to 20 million paired-end reads were produced. Study results and limitations: Type 2 diabetes patients had few highly-expanded CD4+ clones, median one.

This clonotype occurred a few times. Its antigen is not known. CDR3 length equals 14 residues. V lost 1 base to trimming and J lost 0 bases, with 6 bases between them. Germline V gene sequence: CDR1 SGHVS, CDR2 FQNEAQ. Genomic DNA was the PCR template. A primer set of 30 forward and 13 reverse primers amplified the CDR3. TCRdb itself ran the multiplex PCR reads through MiXCR, one entry per CDR3 protein. Altogether around 300,000 distinct CDR3 sequences are present, 40% to 50% being singletons, with the ten largest covering 12% to 15%. The chain is built from TRBV7-8 and TRBJ2-5; no definite D call. The sample taken for sequencing was peripheral blood mononuclear cells (PBMCs). This sequence was found in a man aged 18 to 30 with type 2 diabetes. The CDR3, as DNA: TGTGCCAGCAGCTTAGTGTCATACCAAGAGACCCAGTACTTC. Translation gives CASSLVSYQETQYF.